The 14 T cell receptor beta chains below were found in one sample sequenced in a study of human T cells and chemical hapten exposure. The time point was: patch test 2, 6 weeks after DPC sensitization. Treatment meaning: therapeutic diphenylcyclopropenone sensitization with weekly scalp DPC. TCRdb itself ran the RACE reads through MiXCR, one entry per CDR3 protein. The sample yields tens of thousands of distinct CDR3 sequences, around 3.2% seen once. Sequencing was performed on whole blood, taken in connection with sensitization to the hapten diphenylcyclopropenone (DPC). These receptors were obtained from a middle-aged man with alopecia areata. Some clones in this sample may be carry-over from other donors' samples.

This clonotype was observed many times. The CDR3 DNA reads as TGTGCCAGCAGTTTAGGTCCCGCCGGGGATCAGCCCCAGCATTTT. Its translation is CASSLGPAGDQPQHF. The rearrangement links TRBV27 to TRBJ1-5; D call uncertain. Looked up from germline, CDR1 is MNHEY and CDR2 is SMNVEV (reference sequence). The CDR3 loop spans 15 amino acids. Trimming took 2 bases from V and 5 from J, leaving 13 bases between them.

This clonotype was detected ten times or more. The gene calls are TRBV28 and TRBJ2-2, with a tentative D call TRBD1 (6 bases). The germline gives CDR1 MDHEN, CDR2 SYDVKM. This CDR3 comprises 14 residues. V gave up 7 bases and J gave up 1 base, with 10 bases separating them. CDR3 protein: CASKGTLNTGELFF. For the CDR3, the DNA is TGTGCCAGCAAGGGGACACTGAACACCGGGGAGCTGTTTTTT.

The chain joins TRBV12-3 or TRBV12-4 to TRBJ2-1; TRBD2 aligns across 8 bases. V lost 3 bases to trimming and J lost 15 bases; unmatched junction nucleotides: 4. The CDR3 covers 11 residues. The CDR3 DNA follows: TGTGCCAGCAGTTTCCAGCGGGAGTCGTTCTTC. Residues: CASSFQRESFF.

The V call is TRBV19, the J call TRBJ1-5; D not resolved. CDR1 and CDR2 (germline): LNHDA, SQIVND (reference sequence). The CDR3 covers 13 residues. Trimming stripped 6 bases from V and 4 bases from J, with 10 bases between. The CDR3 coding sequence is TGTGCCAGTAGGTTACATGAAAATCAGCCCCAGCATTTT. Residues: CASRLHENQPQHF.

This clonotype was recorded many times. The CDR3 bases are TGTGCCAGCAGTCAGGGGGCGCGAGGCGAGCAGTACTTC. It encodes CASSQGARGEQYF. This sequence joins TRBV3-1 and TRBJ2-7; 8 bases fit TRBD1. CDR1 and CDR2 (germline): LGHDT, YNNKEL (reference sequence). Trimming took 6 bases from V and 6 from J; bases not matched to a gene: 7. The CDR3 runs 13 residues.

CDR3 in amino acids: CASSPLAGEPQETQYF. The CDR3 bases are TGTGCCAGCTCACCCCTAGCGGGAGAGCCCCAAGAGACCCAGTACTTC. The V and J genes are TRBV18 and TRBJ2-5, with 10 positions matching TRBD2. From germline, CDR1 is KGHSH and CDR2 LQKENI. The ends lost 3 bases at V and 1 base at J; junction bases unmatched: 5. The CDR3 covers 16 residues.

Only a few counts were recorded for this clonotype. This rearrangement joins TRBV27 to TRBJ2-2; D remains ambiguous. The V gene lost 5 bases and the J gene lost 1 base, with 8 bases spanning the gap. This CDR3 region has 14 residues. Germline CDR1 reads MNHEY; CDR2 reads SMNVEV (reference sequence). CDR3 nucleotide sequence: TGTGCCAGCAGTCCAACACAGAACACCGGGGAGCTGTTTTTT. Translated, it gives CASSPTQNTGELFF.

This clonotype was found many times. This chain uses TRBV20-1 with TRBJ2-7; 10 bases fit TRBD2. There are 15 residues in the CDR3. Germline V gene sequence: CDR1 DFQATT, CDR2 SNEGSKA (reference sequence). Trimming took 1 base from V and 3 from J; bases not matched to a gene: 6. The CDR3 DNA follows: TGCAGTGCTAGAGTGGGTCTAGCGGGAGACTACGAGCAGTACTTC. It codes for CSARVGLAGDYEQYF.

This clonotype was counted ten times or more. The CDR3 loop reads CASRTGTSGRATDTQYF. The DNA of the CDR3 is TGTGCCAGCAGGACAGGGACTAGCGGGAGGGCAACAGATACGCAGTATTTT. This chain connects TRBV27 to TRBJ2-3; 16 positions match TRBD2. The CDR3 extends over 17 amino acids. CDR1 MNHEY and CDR2 SMNVEV come from the germline V gene (reference sequence). The V and J ends lost 6 bases and 3 bases, in that order; junction bases with no gene match: 6.

There are many counts of this clonotype. V and J are TRBV5-1 and TRBJ2-1; 7 positions agree with TRBD2. The V and J ends lost 3 bases and 6 bases, in that order; junction bases with no gene match: 3. The germline V gene has CDR1 SGHRS and CDR2 YFSETQ. The CDR3 consists of 13 residues. The CDR3 spells CASSWEGPNEQFF. The CDR3 nucleotides read TGCGCCAGCAGCTGGGAGGGACCCAATGAGCAGTTCTTC.

This clonotype was observed at least ten times. The CDR3 coding sequence is TGTGCCAGCAGACCCCAGGCCAGGGTCACTGAAGCTTTCTTT. Translation: CASRPQARVTEAFF. This chain connects TRBV12-3 or TRBV12-4 to TRBJ1-1, with D maybe TRBD1 (5 bases). This CDR3 is built from 14 residues. V was shortened by 6 bases and J by 4 bases, with 15 bases between the two germline ends.

The J gene is TRBJ2-7, the V gene TRBV5-1; D unresolved. V was shortened by 0 bases and J by 5 bases, with 12 bases between the two germline ends. This CDR3 has 14 residues. Looked up from germline, CDR1 is SGHRS and CDR2 is YFSETQ. The CDR3 DNA is TGCGCCAGCAGCTTGGGGGCGGCAGCCAACGAGCAGTACTTC. This sequence encodes CASSLGAAANEQYF.

This clonotype was counted at least ten times. The rearrangement uses TRBV7-2 and TRBJ2-1, with TRBD2 identical over 15 bases. J gave up 0 bases and V 6 bases, and 9 bases lay outside the gene matches. The germline CDR1 and CDR2 sequences are SGHTA and FQGNSA. CDR3 length: 19 amino acids. CDR3 loop: CASRGGLAGGQSSYNEQFF. The CDR3 DNA sequence: TGTGCCAGCAGGGGGGGACTAGCGGGAGGACAGAGCTCCTACAATGAGCAGTTCTTC.

This sequence joins TRBV5-4 and TRBJ2-5; 7 nucleotides align to TRBD2. The length of the CDR3 is 16 residues. Germline assignment: CDR1 SGHNT and CDR2 YYREEE (reference sequence). V lost 5 bases and J lost 5; bases outside the gene matches: 15. CDR3 residues: CASSYTGLVLGETQYF. DNA for the CDR3: TGTGCCAGCAGTTACACAGGACTAGTGTTGGGGGAGACCCAGTACTTC.